This T cell receptor (beta chain) was captured in a study of blood T cell repertoires in COVID-19. Original handling: It was from reference gene primer amplification that nucleated cell counts were estimated. TCRdb keeps only in-frame clones here, not all; method: immunoSEQ multiplex PCR. V and J calls plus clone size are reproduced from that table; the DNA served to infer D and trimming. The sample consists of a few hundred thousand clones, around 92% of them appearing once. The CDR3 has 15 amino acids. V was shortened by 4 bases and J by 4 bases, with 17 bases between the two germline ends. Germline assignment: CDR1 SGHNT and CDR2 YYREEE (reference sequence).

This rearrangement joins TRBV5-4 to TRBJ1-2; possibly TRBD1 for D (6 bases). Sequencing was performed on peripheral blood. The sequence came from a man aged 40-49 years with acute or convalescent COVID-19. CDR3 nucleotides: TGTGCCAGCAGCATCTCGGGGGGGGCGATCTATGGCTACACCTTC. Protein: CASSISGGAIYGYTF.